The rows below give T cell receptor beta chains drawn from one sample of a study of CD8+CD57+ T cells in acquired aplastic anemia. Via MiXCR, TCRdb re-called the reads, giving one row per CDR3 protein. The sample lists about 180,000 distinct CDR3 sequences, about 44% occurring once. Sequencing was done on a sample of sorted CD4+, CD8+, or CD8+CD57+ T cells (not recorded which) from PBMCs. The source is a human donor with aplastic anemia. Each CDR3 is given with its conserved first and last residue. A D gene is named only where the DNA matches it firmly. Some rows mark clone size as missing; the rest say once, few, many or name a class of expanded clone.

V gene	clone size	D gene	J gene	CDR3 DNA	CDR3 protein
TRBV2	few	TRBD1	TRBJ1-2	TGTGCCAGCACCTGGGACAGGTCCCGTAACACCTTC	CASTWDRSRNTF
TRBV7-9	few	-	TRBJ2-7	TGCGCCAGCCGCGGGACAGCCTACGAGCAGTACTTC	CASRGTAYEQYF
TRBV5-1	many	-	TRBJ1-1	TGCGCCAGCAGCTCTGGCGTGGCAGAGAACACTGAAGCTTTCTTT	CASSSGVAENTEAFF
TRBV29-1	many	-	TRBJ2-7	TGCAGCGTTGAGGGGGGAAGGTTCTACGAGCAGTACTTC	CSVEGGRFYEQYF
TRBV25-1	many	-	TRBJ2-7	TGTGCCAGCAGTTATTTCGGCTCCCGATACGAGCAGTACTTC	CASSYFGSRYEQYF
TRBV20-1	few	TRBD1	TRBJ1-2	TGCAGTGCTACCGGACAGGGAAAGAATGGCTACACCTTC	CSATGQGKNGYTF
TRBV10-2	few	-	TRBJ2-1	TGCGCCAGCAGTGAAAGAATAGGGGAGAAGTTCTTC	CASSERIGEKFF
TRBV5-1	many	-	TRBJ1-6	TGCGCCAGCAGCGCAGGGGACTATAATTCACCCCTCCACTTT	CASSAGDYNSPLHF
TRBV7-9	-	TRBD1	TRBJ1-5	TGTGCCAGCACCCCGACAGGGGGTCAGCCCCAGCATTTT	CASTPTGGQPQHF
TRBV7-9	few	TRBD1	TRBJ2-5	TGTGCCAGCAGCATCCGGGACAGGGGGAGCGGAGAGACCCAGTACTTC	CASSIRDRGSGETQYF
TRBV5-1	many	-	TRBJ2-2	TGCGCCAGCAGCCCACGGACAGATACCGGGGAGCTGTTTTTT	CASSPRTDTGELFF
TRBV20-1	-	TRBD2	TRBJ2-3	TGCAGTGCTAGAGGCCTAGCGGGGGGAGATACGCAGTATTTT	CSARGLAGGDTQYF
TRBV19	-	-	TRBJ2-4	TGTGCCAGTAACCTCCGAGACCAAAACATTCAGTACTTC	CASNLRDQNIQYF
TRBV7-9	-	-	TRBJ2-5	TGTGCCAGCAGCTCGGAAGAGACCCAGTACTTC	CASSSEETQYF
TRBV29-1	many	-	TRBJ1-5	TGCAGCGTGCTACAGGGCAGCAATCAGCCCCAGCATTTT	CSVLQGSNQPQHF
TRBV12-3/TRBV12-4	many	-	TRBJ2-3	TGTGCCAGCAGGCCCAGAATGAACACAGATACGCAGTATTTT	CASRPRMNTDTQYF
TRBV2	many	-	TRBJ1-5	TGTGCCAGCAGTGTTGAAGGGGGTGACAATCAGCCCCAGCATTTT	CASSVEGGDNQPQHF
TRBV2	-	-	TRBJ2-7	TGTGCCAGCAGTGAACAGGGGCGCTACGAGCAGTACTTC	CASSEQGRYEQYF
TRBV19	-	-	TRBJ2-7	TGTGCCAGTAAACGGAACCCGATCTCCTACGAGCAGTACTTC	CASKRNPISYEQYF
TRBV7-9	once	-	TRBJ2-7	TGTGCCAGCAGCTTGACAGGAGACTACGAGCAGTACTTC	CASSLTGDYEQYF
TRBV7-9	many	-	TRBJ1-4	TGTGCCAGCAGCAAAGGTGGGACTTATGAAAAACTGTTTTTT	CASSKGGTYEKLFF
TRBV24-1	-	TRBD1	TRBJ2-1	TGTGCCACCAGTGACCCCGGGACAGGTCAGTTCTTC	CATSDPGTGQFF
TRBV6-5	-	-	TRBJ2-3	TGTGCCAGCAGTTACACCGGGACCCCAGGAGATACGCAGTATTTT	CASSYTGTPGDTQYF
TRBV15	-	-	TRBJ2-1	TGTGCCACCAGCCCGCGGGATATCTCCTACAATGAGCAGTTCTTC	CATSPRDISYNEQFF
TRBV4-1	many	-	TRBJ1-1	TGCGCCAGCAGCCAAGAAACCCGGGGCACTGAAGCTTTCTTT	CASSQETRGTEAFF
TRBV11-2	many	-	TRBJ1-4	TGTGCCAGCAGCCGCCGATCAACTAATGAAAAACTGTTTTTT	CASSRRSTNEKLFF
TRBV7-9	many	TRBD1	TRBJ1-3	TGTGCCAGCAGCCAGAGGACAGGGACGGAGTATAAGGCCCGAAACACCATATATTTT	CASSQRTGTEYKARNTIYF
TRBV9	-	-	TRBJ2-3	TGTGCCAGCAGCGCTGCCACAGATACGCAGTATTTT	CASSAATDTQYF
TRBV2	-	TRBD1	TRBJ1-2	TGTGCCAGCAGTGAAGAAGGGGGCTGGGATGGCTACACCTTC	CASSEEGGWDGYTF
TRBV29-1	many	-	TRBJ2-2	TGCAGCGTTGACACCAACACCGGGGAGCTGTTTTTT	CSVDTNTGELFF
TRBV20-1	many	TRBD1	TRBJ2-7	TGCAGTGCTAGGTCTCCGGGACAGGGAATTTTCGAGCAGTACTTC	CSARSPGQGIFEQYF
TRBV10-3	-	TRBD1	TRBJ1-2	TGTGCCATCAGTGAACGTAAACCGGGACAGGGGGACTATGGCTACACCTTC	CAISERKPGQGDYGYTF
TRBV10-1	-	-	TRBJ1-1	TGCGCCAGCAGTGAGTCTACCCGCGAGTTGAACACTGAAGCTTTCTTT	CASSESTRELNTEAFF
TRBV7-7	-	TRBD1	TRBJ2-5	TGTGCCAGCAGCCCGAGCGACAGGGAAGAGACCCAGTACTTC	CASSPSDREETQYF
TRBV6-4	few	-	TRBJ1-5	TGTGCCAGCAGTGACCCCCCGGGACGGAGTAAAGGGCAGCCCCAGCATTTT	CASSDPPGRSKGQPQHF
TRBV10-3	-	-	TRBJ1-2	TGTGCCAGCATCTCAGGGAACTATAGCTACACCTTC	CASISGNYSYTF
TRBV19	many	TRBD1	TRBJ1-2	TGTGCCAGTGTTGACAGGGGTGGCTACACCTTC	CASVDRGGYTF
TRBV7-9	-	-	TRBJ2-5	TGTGCCAGCAGCTCGCAGGGGTCATCGGGAGAGACCCAGTACTTC	CASSSQGSSGETQYF
TRBV12-3/TRBV12-4	few	TRBD2	TRBJ2-3	TGTGCCAGCACCGGCGGGGGGTCAAATACAGATACGCAGTATTTT	CASTGGGSNTDTQYF
TRBV12-3/TRBV12-4	-	-	TRBJ1-1	TGTGCCAGCAGTTATGGGTCTGAAGCTTTCTTT	CASSYGSEAFF